The clone carrying this T cell receptor (beta chain) appeared a single time. CDR1 MNHNY and CDR2 SVGAGI come from the germline V gene (reference sequence). With 0 bases removed from V and 5 bases from J, the gap between germline ends came to 16 bases. The CDR3 contains 16 residues. This entry comes from a study of shared clonotypes between healthy human individuals. Turning to the study itself: Used for every donor were three CD4 naive, three CD4 memory, two CD8 naive and one CD8 memory plate.

Each subset's genomic DNA was split evenly across several immunoSEQ plates. Sorted-subset replicate PCR reactions contained 200 to 250 ng DNA, corresponding to around 30,000 T cell genomes. TCRdb's copy holds only in-frame clones and misses some; the assay was immunoSEQ multiplex PCR. The data show a few million clones, 90% to 95% seen once. The donor cohort consisted entirely of Caucasian adults residing in Nashville, Tennessee. The receptor's source is a man younger than 35 in good health. Some clones in this sample may be carry-over from other donors' samples. This rearrangement joins TRBV6-6 to TRBJ2-5; D gene unclear. Sequenced sample: naive CD4+ T cells from PBMCs. Specified subset: CD45RA+ positively selected. In nucleotides, the CDR3 is TGTGCCAGCAGTTACTCCACCCTTAAATCTGGGGAGACCCAGTACTTC. Translation gives CASSYSTLKSGETQYF.